Shown below are 3 T cell receptor beta chains from a single sample sequenced in a study of T cell responses to AZD1222 COVID-19 vaccine. Here immunoSEQ multiplex PCR was the method, and the copy in TCRdb shows in-frame clones only, minus some. Among under 130,000 clones listed, 75% to 90% were seen once. The sequenced sample was peripheral blood, obtained on day 0 of AZD1222 vaccination. The receptor source for this set is an adult in good health.

The genes are TRBV29-1 and TRBJ1-1; D is unclear. The CDR3 has 14 amino acids. CDR1 and CDR2 from the germline V gene are SQVTM and ANQGSEA. Deletions cut 6 bases from V and 1 base from J, with 15 bases between. The CDR3 reads CSVAKQLTNTEAFF. The CDR3 region has the DNA TGCAGCGTGGCCAAGCAGTTAACGAACACTGAAGCTTTCTTT.

This chain uses TRBV19 with TRBJ2-7, with D possibly being TRBD1 (6 bases). Germline CDR1 LNHDA, CDR2 SQIVND (reference sequence). The ends were cut back, 5 bases at V and 0 bases at J, with 11 bases in the middle. CDR3 length: 14 residues. DNA of the CDR3: TGTGCCAGTAGTGTCGGACAGATCTCCTACGAGCAGTACTTC. This gives the protein CASSVGQISYEQYF.

This clone has a handful of counts. The chain combines TRBV6-4 with TRBJ1-5; 9 nucleotides agree with TRBD1. Germline loops: CDR1 MRHNA, CDR2 SNTAGT. The CDR3 has 14 residues. J was trimmed by 11 bases and V by 6 bases; bases with no gene match: 11. The CDR3 reads CASSHSGTGLAQHF. CDR3 DNA sequence: TGTGCCAGCAGCCATTCCGGGACAGGGCTCGCCCAGCATTTT.